The clone carrying this T cell receptor (beta chain) was counted only a few times. This entry is derived from a study of cytomegalovirus exposure and HLA in healthy donors. V shed 1 base and J shed 0 bases, with 13 bases lying between them. Germline V gives CDR1 KGHSH, CDR2 LQKENI. This CDR3 contains 18 residues. The PCR ran on 60 Vbeta and 13 Jbeta primers. Method: immunoSEQ multiplex PCR; TCRdb's copy keeps in-frame clones and lacks some. The sample lists roughly 110,000 clones; about two thirds were seen once. The origin of this receptor is a young man in good health and CMV-seropositive. Specimen: PBMCs. V is TRBV18 and J is TRBJ2-6; D not resolved. CDR3 loop: CASSPQYSVSSGANVLTF. The CDR3 DNA reads TGTGCCAGCTCACCACAGTATTCTGTCAGCTCTGGGGCCAACGTCCTGACTTTC. Based on the CDR3 plus reference TRBV18 and TRBJ2-6, the full variable domain is NAGVMQNPRHLVRRRGQEARLRCSPMKGHSHVYWYRQLPEEGLKFMVYLQKENIIDESGMPKERFSAEFPKEGPSILRIQQVVRGDSAAYFCASSPQYSVSSGANVLTFGAGSRLTVL.